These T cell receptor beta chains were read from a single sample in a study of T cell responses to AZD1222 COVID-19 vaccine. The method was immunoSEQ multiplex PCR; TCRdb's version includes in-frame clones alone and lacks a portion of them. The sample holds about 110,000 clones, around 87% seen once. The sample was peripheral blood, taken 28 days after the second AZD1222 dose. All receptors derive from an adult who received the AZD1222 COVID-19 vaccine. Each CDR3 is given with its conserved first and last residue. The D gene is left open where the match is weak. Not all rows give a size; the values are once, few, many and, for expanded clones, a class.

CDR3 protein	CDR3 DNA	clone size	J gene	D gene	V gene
CASSPPGQAREQYF	TGTGCCAGCAGCCCACCCGGGCAAGCCCGAGAGCAGTACTTC	.	TRBJ2-7	.	TRBV27
CASSLLGEGANTEAFF	TGTGCCAGCTCCCTCCTTGGGGAGGGGGCCAACACTGAAGCTTTCTTT	once	TRBJ1-1	TRBD1	TRBV18
CASSPGGTYNSPLHF	TGTGCCAGCAGCCCTGGGGGGACCTATAATTCACCCCTCCACTTT	.	TRBJ1-6	.	TRBV5-6
CASRRTPYEQYF	TGTGCCAGCAGGAGGACTCCGTACGAGCAGTACTTC	.	TRBJ2-7	.	TRBV25-1
CSPQGGETQYF	TGCAGTCCACAGGGGGGGGAGACCCAGTACTTC	.	TRBJ2-5	.	TRBV20-1
CASFKDYRNTIYF	TGTGCCAGCTTTAAGGACTACCGAAACACCATATATTTT	.	TRBJ1-3	.	TRBV6-5
CASSQLRGSVGTGELFF	TGTGCCAGCAGCCAGCTTCGCGGGAGTGTTGGCACCGGGGAGCTGTTTTTT	once	TRBJ2-2	TRBD2	TRBV14
CASSSLLAGVTGELFF	TGCGCCAGCAGCTCCCTTCTAGCGGGAGTGACCGGGGAGCTGTTTTTT	.	TRBJ2-2	TRBD2	TRBV5-1
CASSLEAVSSYNEQFF	TGTGCCAGCAGCTTAGAGGCGGTTAGCTCCTACAATGAGCAGTTCTTC	.	TRBJ2-1	.	TRBV7-2
CASSRAGVGTDTQYF	TGTGCCAGCAGCCGAGCGGGAGTAGGGACAGATACGCAGTATTTT	.	TRBJ2-3	TRBD2	TRBV7-6
CASSQDTYNSPLHF	TGTGCCAGCAGCCAGGACACTTATAATTCACCCCTCCACTTT	.	TRBJ1-6	.	TRBV7-2
CASSAGTGAGGTEAFF	TGTGCCAGCAGCGCCGGGACAGGGGCGGGGGGGACTGAAGCTTTCTTT	.	TRBJ1-1	TRBD1	TRBV9
CASRPDSAYEQYF	TGCGCCAGCAGACCCGACAGTGCCTACGAGCAGTACTTC	.	TRBJ2-7	.	TRBV10-2
CASSLPRVGFNTEAFF	TGTGCCAGCAGCTTACCCAGGGTAGGTTTTAACACTGAAGCTTTCTTT	once	TRBJ1-1	.	TRBV7-9
CASSTQGTGNTIYF	TGTGCCAGTAGTACACAGGGCACTGGAAACACCATATATTTT	few	TRBJ1-3	.	TRBV19
CASSDPSGIGETQYF	TGTGCCAGCAGCGACCCTAGCGGGATAGGGGAGACCCAGTACTTC	.	TRBJ2-5	TRBD2	TRBV7-2
CASSYIGSSYNEQFF	TGTGCCAGCAGTTACATCGGTAGCTCCTACAATGAGCAGTTCTTC	.	TRBJ2-1	.	TRBV6-5
CASSQEEGNQPQHF	TGCGCCAGCAGCCAAGAGGAGGGGAATCAGCCCCAGCATTTT	.	TRBJ1-5	.	TRBV4-3
CASSRGTGGLNTEAFF	TGTGCCAGTAGTCGGGGGACAGGGGGCTTGAACACTGAAGCTTTCTTT	once	TRBJ1-1	TRBD1	TRBV19
CASSAQPGGSYEQYF	TGTGCCAGCAGCGCGCAGCCGGGGGGTTCATACGAGCAGTACTTC	.	TRBJ2-7	TRBD2	TRBV3-1/TRBV3-2
CASRLTGELFF	TGCGCCAGCAGGCTGACCGGGGAGCTGTTTTTT	.	TRBJ2-2	.	TRBV5-1
CASSIGTSGRVSYEQYF	TGTGCCAGTAGTATAGGGACTAGCGGGAGAGTGTCCTACGAGCAGTACTTC	.	TRBJ2-7	TRBD2	TRBV19
CASSLAGGGGYTF	TGTGCCAGCAGTTTAGCGGGAGGGGGAGGCTACACCTTC	.	TRBJ1-2	.	TRBV12-3/TRBV12-4
CASRSRDRGTEAFF	TGTGCCAGTAGGTCCCGGGACAGGGGCACTGAAGCTTTCTTT	.	TRBJ1-1	TRBD1	TRBV19